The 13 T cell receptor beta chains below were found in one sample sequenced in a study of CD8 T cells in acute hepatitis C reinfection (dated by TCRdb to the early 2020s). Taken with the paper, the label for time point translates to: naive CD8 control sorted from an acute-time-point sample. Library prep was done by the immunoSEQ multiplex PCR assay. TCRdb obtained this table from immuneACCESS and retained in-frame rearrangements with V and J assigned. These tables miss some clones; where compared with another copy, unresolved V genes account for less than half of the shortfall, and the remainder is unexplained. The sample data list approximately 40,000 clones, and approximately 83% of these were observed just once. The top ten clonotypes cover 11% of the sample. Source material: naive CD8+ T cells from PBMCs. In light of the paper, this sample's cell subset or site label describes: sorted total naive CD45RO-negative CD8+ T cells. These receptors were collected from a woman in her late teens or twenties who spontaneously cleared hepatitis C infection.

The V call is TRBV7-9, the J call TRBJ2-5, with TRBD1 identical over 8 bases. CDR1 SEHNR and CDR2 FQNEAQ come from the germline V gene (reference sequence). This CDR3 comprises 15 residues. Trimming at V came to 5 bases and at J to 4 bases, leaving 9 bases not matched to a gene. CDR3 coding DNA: TGTGCCAGCAGCCCCCGACAGGGGAGTACAGAGACCCAGTACTTC. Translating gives CASSPRQGSTETQYF.

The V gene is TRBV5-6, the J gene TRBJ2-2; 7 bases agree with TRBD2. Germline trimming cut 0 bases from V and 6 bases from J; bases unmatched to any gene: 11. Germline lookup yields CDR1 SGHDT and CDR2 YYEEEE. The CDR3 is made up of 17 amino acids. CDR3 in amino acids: CASSLGLGGSKAGELFF. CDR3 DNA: TGTGCCAGCAGCTTGGGCTTGGGCGGGAGTAAGGCCGGGGAGCTGTTTTTT.

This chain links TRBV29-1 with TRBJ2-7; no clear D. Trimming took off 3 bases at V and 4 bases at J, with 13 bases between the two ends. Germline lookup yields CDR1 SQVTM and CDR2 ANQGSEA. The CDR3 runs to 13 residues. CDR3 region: CSVDTGLSYEQYF. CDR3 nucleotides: TGCAGCGTTGATACGGGCCTTTCTTACGAGCAGTACTTC.

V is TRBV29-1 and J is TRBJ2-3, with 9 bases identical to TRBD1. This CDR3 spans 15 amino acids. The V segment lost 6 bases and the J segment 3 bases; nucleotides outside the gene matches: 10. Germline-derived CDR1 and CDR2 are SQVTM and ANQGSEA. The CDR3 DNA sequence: TGCAGCGTCGGAACCGGGACAGGGAGGACAGATACGCAGTATTTT. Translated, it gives CSVGTGTGRTDTQYF.

CDR3 region: CASSQGWRGDQPQHF. DNA of the CDR3: TGCGCCAGCAGCCAAGGATGGAGGGGGGATCAGCCCCAGCATTTT. The chain has TRBV4-1 and TRBJ1-5, with a possible D match to TRBD1 (6 bases). The CDR3 has 15 residues. CDR1 MGHRA and CDR2 YSYEKL come from the germline V gene. V shed 1 base and J shed 5 bases, with 12 bases lying between them.

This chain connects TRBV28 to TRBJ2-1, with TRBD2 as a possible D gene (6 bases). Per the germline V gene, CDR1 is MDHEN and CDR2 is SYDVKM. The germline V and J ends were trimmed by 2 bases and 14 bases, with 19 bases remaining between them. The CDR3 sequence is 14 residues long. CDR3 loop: CASSLPFGAGGKFF. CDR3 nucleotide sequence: TGTGCCAGCAGTTTACCATTTGGGGCCGGAGGGAAGTTCTTC.

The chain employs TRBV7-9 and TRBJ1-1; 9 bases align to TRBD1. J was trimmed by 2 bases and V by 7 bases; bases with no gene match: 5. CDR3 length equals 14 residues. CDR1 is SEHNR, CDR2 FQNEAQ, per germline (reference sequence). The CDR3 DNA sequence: TGTGCCAGCACCGACAGGGGGGTAAACACTGAAGCTTTCTTT. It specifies CASTDRGVNTEAFF.

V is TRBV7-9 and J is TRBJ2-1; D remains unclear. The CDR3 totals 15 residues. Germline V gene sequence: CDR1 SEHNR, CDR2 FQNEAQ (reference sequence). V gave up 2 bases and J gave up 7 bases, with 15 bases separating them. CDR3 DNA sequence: TGTGCCAGCAGCTTAAATGGTCAAGTAGGGAATGAGCAGTTCTTC. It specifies CASSLNGQVGNEQFF.

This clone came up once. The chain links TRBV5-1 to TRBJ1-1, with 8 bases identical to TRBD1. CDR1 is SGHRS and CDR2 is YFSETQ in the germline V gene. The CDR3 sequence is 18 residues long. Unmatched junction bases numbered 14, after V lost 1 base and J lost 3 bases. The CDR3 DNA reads TGCGCCAGCAGCTTGACGAGTAATTTTGAGACAGGGGACACTGAAGCTTTCTTT. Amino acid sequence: CASSLTSNFETGDTEAFF.

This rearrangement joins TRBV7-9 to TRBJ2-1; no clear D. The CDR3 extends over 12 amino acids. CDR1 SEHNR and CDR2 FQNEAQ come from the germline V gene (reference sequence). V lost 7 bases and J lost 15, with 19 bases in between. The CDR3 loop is CASTEPLDWRFF. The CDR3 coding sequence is TGTGCCAGCACCGAGCCCCTAGACTGGCGGTTCTTC.

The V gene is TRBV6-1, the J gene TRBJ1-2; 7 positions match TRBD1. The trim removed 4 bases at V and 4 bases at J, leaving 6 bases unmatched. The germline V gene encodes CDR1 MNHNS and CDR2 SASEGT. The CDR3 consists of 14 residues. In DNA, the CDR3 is TGTGCCAGCAGTGTGGGGCAGGGGGGCTATGGCTACACCTTC. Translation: CASSVGQGGYGYTF.

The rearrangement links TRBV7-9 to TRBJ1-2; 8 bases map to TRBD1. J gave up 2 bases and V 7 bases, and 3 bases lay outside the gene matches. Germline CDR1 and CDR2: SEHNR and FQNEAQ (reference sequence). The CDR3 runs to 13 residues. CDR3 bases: TGTGCCAGCACCGGACAGGGAAACTATGGCTACACCTTC. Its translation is CASTGQGNYGYTF. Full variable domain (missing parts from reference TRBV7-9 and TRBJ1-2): DTGVSQNPRHKITKRGQNVTFRCDPISEHNRLYWYRQTLGQGPEFLTYFQNEAQLEKSRLLSDRFSAERPKGSFSTLEIQRTEQGDSAMYLCASTGQGNYGYTFGSGTRLTVV.

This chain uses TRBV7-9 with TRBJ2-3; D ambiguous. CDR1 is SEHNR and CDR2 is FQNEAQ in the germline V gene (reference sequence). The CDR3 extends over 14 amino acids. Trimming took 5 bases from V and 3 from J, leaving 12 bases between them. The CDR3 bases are TGTGCCAGCAGCAGCGTCACGCGAACAGATACGCAGTATTTT. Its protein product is CASSSVTRTDTQYF.